Listed here are 15 T cell receptor beta chains from one sample, sequenced in a study of immune heterogeneity within non-small cell lung tumors. TCRs were amplified from about 560 ng gDNA of bulk tumor per sample. Widely spaced biopsies, several per primary tumor, were obtained at surgery. Curative surgical treatment was performed in patients who had newly diagnosed, untreated non-small cell lung cancer. Multiplex PCR amplified TCR beta CDR3 with 32 V and 13 J primers. TCRdb redid the calling of the multiplex PCR reads with MiXCR, one entry per CDR3 protein. Of thousands of distinct CDR3 sequences listed, approximately 22% were seen once; the top ten hold roughly 8%. Sequencing was performed on lung tumor tissue. Receptors originate from a man in his 70s with non-small cell lung cancer.

By sample share, this clonotype is medium-sized. The chain is built from TRBV6-1 and TRBJ1-2, with TRBD1 matching 9 bases. Germline CDR1 is MNHNS and CDR2 is SASEGT. This CDR3 is built from 13 residues. With V trimmed by 1 base and J by 13 bases, 7 bases remained unmatched. This CDR3 is CASSEGGDREFTF. The CDR3 DNA follows: TGTGCCAGCAGTGAAGGAGGGGACAGGGAGTTCACCTTC.

This clonotype was counted many times. The chain joins TRBV7-9 to TRBJ1-2; 9 nucleotides agree with TRBD1. V dropped 4 bases and J dropped 5; count of bases not matched to a gene: 8. The V gene's germline CDR1 is SEHNR and CDR2 FQNEAQ (reference sequence). The CDR3 runs to 15 residues. The CDR3 sequence is CASSSPDRGVYGYTF. In DNA form, the CDR3 reads TGTGCCAGCAGCTCCCCAGACAGGGGGGTATATGGCTACACCTTC.

This chain joins TRBV20-1 and TRBJ1-5; possibly TRBD1 for D (5 bases). V was shortened by 4 bases and J by 2 bases, with 27 bases between the two germline ends. The V gene's germline CDR1 is DFQATT and CDR2 SNEGSKA (reference sequence). The CDR3 loop spans 19 amino acids. CDR3 sequence: CSAIDLGDPLWSRNQPQHF. The DNA for the CDR3 is TGCAGTGCTATAGATCTTGGGGACCCATTATGGTCGCGCAATCAGCCCCAGCATTTT.

A few counts support this clonotype. The chain joins TRBV29-1 to TRBJ1-1, with unresolved D. The CDR3 is made up of 12 amino acids. Germline assignment: CDR1 SQVTM and CDR2 ANQGSEA. V lost 7 bases and J 6 bases, leaving 15 bases between the germline ends. DNA of the CDR3: TGCAGCGCCCAGCCCGGGTTGGCTGAAGCTTTCTTT. This encodes CSAQPGLAEAFF.

This clonotype ranks as medium-sized (0.01 to 0.1%). The chain's CDR3 is CASSSTGTSGNTIYF. The CDR3, as DNA: TGTGCCAGCAGTTCCACAGGGACCTCTGGAAACACCATATATTTT. This chain joins TRBV28 and TRBJ1-3; possible D gene TRBD1, 6 bases. CDR1 and CDR2 (germline): MDHEN, SYDVKM. V lost 4 bases and J 0 bases, leaving 10 bases between the germline ends. The length of the CDR3 is 15 residues.

This clonotype is labeled medium-sized. The chain links TRBV2 to TRBJ2-3; TRBD2 matches at 11 bases. The trim removed 6 bases at V and 4 bases at J, leaving 6 bases unmatched. This CDR3 comprises 15 residues. Germline V gene lookup returns CDR1 SNHLY and CDR2 FYNNEI. CDR3 sequence: CASSPTSGGADTQYF. The CDR3 DNA is TGTGCCAGCAGCCCCACTAGCGGGGGTGCAGATACGCAGTATTTT. Together with reference TRBV2 and TRBJ2-3, the CDR3 gives the full variable domain: EPEVTQTPSHQVTQMGQEVILRCVPISNHLYFYWYRQILGQKVEFLVSFYNNEISEKSEIFDDQFSVERPDGSNFTLKIRSTKLEDSAMYFCASSPTSGGADTQYFGPGTRLTVL.

This clonotype ranks as medium-sized. The gene calls are TRBV9 and TRBJ2-5; D not resolved. CDR3 length: 13 amino acids. CDR1 is SGDLS and CDR2 is YYNGEE in the germline V gene. The V end was cut by 5 bases, the J end by 1 base, with 9 bases between. The CDR3 is CASSFGSQETQYF. Here the CDR3 DNA reads TGTGCCAGCAGTTTTGGATCCCAAGAGACCCAGTACTTC. Full variable domain (remainder filled in from reference TRBV9 and TRBJ2-5): DSGVTQTPKHLITATGQRVTLRCSPRSGDLSVYWYQQSLDQGLQFLIQYYNGEERAKGNILERFSAQQFPDLHSELNLSSLELGDSALYFCASSFGSQETQYFGPGTRLLVL.

In nucleotides, the CDR3 is TGTGCCAGTAGTATCGCGGGGGGGGATACGCAGTATTTT. This encodes CASSIAGGDTQYF. The V call is TRBV19, the J call TRBJ2-3, with 9 positions matching TRBD2. Unmatched junction bases numbered 1, after V lost 3 bases and J lost 6 bases. Germline assignment: CDR1 LNHDA and CDR2 SQIVND (reference sequence). The CDR3 runs to 13 residues.

This clonotype was picked up a small number of times. CDR3 DNA: TGTGCCAGCAGCTTGGCCCTGCTTGCAGGACTAGCGGGAGATATCTCCTACAATGAGCAGTTCTTC. Translating gives CASSLALLAGLAGDISYNEQFF. J is TRBJ2-1 and V is TRBV5-4, with 13 bases that match TRBD2. Trimming removed 0 bases from V and 0 bases from J; junction bases left unmatched: 15. Germline-derived CDR1 and CDR2 are SGHNT and YYREEE (reference sequence). The CDR3 has 22 amino acids.

By share, this clonotype counts as medium-sized. The chain joins TRBV12-3 or TRBV12-4 to TRBJ2-1, with unresolved D. CDR3 length: 13 residues. With 5 bases removed from V and 0 bases from J, the gap between germline ends came to 5 bases. CDR3 sequence: CASSLSSYNEQFF. In nucleotides, the CDR3 is TGTGCCAGCAGTCTAAGCTCCTACAATGAGCAGTTCTTC.

The genes are TRBV24-1 and TRBJ2-7, with TRBD2 matching over 10 bases. The V gene end was trimmed by 4 bases and the J gene end by 7 bases; junction bases not matched to a gene: 6. The length of the CDR3 is 14 residues. The germline gives CDR1 KGHDR, CDR2 SFDVKD. As DNA, the CDR3 is TGTGCCACCAGTGACTCGGGACTAGCGAAGGAGCAGTACTTC. It codes for CATSDSGLAKEQYF.

The chain employs TRBV20-1 and TRBJ2-1; 15 positions match TRBD2. Germline lookup yields CDR1 DFQATT and CDR2 SNEGSKA (reference sequence). The CDR3 runs 18 residues. V lost 6 bases, J lost 5 bases, and 14 bases stayed unmatched. In DNA, the CDR3 is TGCAGTGCCACCACACCGGGACTAGCGGGGGGTGGGCACAATGAGCAGTTCTTC. Its protein is CSATTPGLAGGGHNEQFF.

This chain connects TRBV20-1 to TRBJ1-5; D perhaps matches TRBD1 (5 bases). The CDR3 extends over 20 amino acids. V was clipped by 1 base and J by 0 bases, with 25 bases between them. CDR1 is DFQATT and CDR2 is SNEGSKA in the germline V gene (reference sequence). The DNA for the CDR3 is TGCAGTGCTAGAGGTACTTCGGAGGGGCTGAGCCACTATAGCAATCAGCCCCAGCATTTT. Its translation: CSARGTSEGLSHYSNQPQHF.

In this sample, this clonotype is medium-sized. CDR3 sequence: CASSPLQSRRLLSNQPQHF. CDR3 DNA sequence: TGTGCCAGCTCACCCCTACAGAGCAGGAGACTTCTTAGCAATCAGCCCCAGCATTTT. The V and J genes are TRBV18 and TRBJ1-5; D is uncertain. The CDR3 sequence is 19 residues long. Per germline, CDR1 KGHSH and CDR2 LQKENI. The V end was cut by 3 bases, the J end by 0 bases, with 21 bases between.

By frequency in the sample, this clonotype is medium-sized. V usage is TRBV20-1 and J usage is TRBJ2-1, with D unclear. This CDR3 contains 11 residues. The germline gives CDR1 DFQATT, CDR2 SNEGSKA (reference sequence). V was trimmed by 4 bases and J by 6 bases, leaving 7 bases between them. The CDR3 sequence is CSAMSFNEQFF. The CDR3 coding sequence is TGCAGTGCTATGTCGTTCAATGAGCAGTTCTTC.